This section outlines one TCR beta chain sequence together with its context. In the source study's methods: Researchers report that nucleated cell counts were estimated from reference gene primer amplification. TCRdb keeps only in-frame clones here, not all; method: immunoSEQ multiplex PCR. V and J calls and clone size are as listed in that table; D and trimming were resolved from the DNA. The sample contains roughly 180,000 clones, 81% of which appear only once. V shed 3 bases, J shed 8 bases, and the junction held 1 base outside the gene matches. The CDR3 has 13 residues. The entry originates in a study of blood T cell repertoires in COVID-19.

J is TRBJ1-6 and V is TRBV12-3 or TRBV12-4; 7 bases line up with TRBD1. The clonotype comes from a woman between 40 and 50 years old with COVID-19, enrolled during active disease. The material sequenced was peripheral blood. CDR3 DNA: TGTGCCAGCAGTTTCGACAGGGATTCACCCCTCCACTTT. Protein product: CASSFDRDSPLHF.